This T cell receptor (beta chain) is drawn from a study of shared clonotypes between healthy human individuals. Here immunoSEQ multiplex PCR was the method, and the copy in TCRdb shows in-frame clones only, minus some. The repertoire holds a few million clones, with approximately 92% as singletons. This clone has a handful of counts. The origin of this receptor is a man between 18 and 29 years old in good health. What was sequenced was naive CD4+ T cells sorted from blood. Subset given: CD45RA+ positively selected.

In nucleotides, the CDR3 is TGTGCCAGCAGCACGGGACAGGCGGCTAACACTGAAGCTTTCTTT. Residues: CASSTGQAANTEAFF. The V and J genes are TRBV7-9 and TRBJ1-1; 8 bases line up with TRBD1. The V gene's germline CDR1 is SEHNR and CDR2 FQNEAQ (reference sequence). The trim removed 5 bases at V and 2 bases at J, leaving 7 bases unmatched. The CDR3 has 15 residues.